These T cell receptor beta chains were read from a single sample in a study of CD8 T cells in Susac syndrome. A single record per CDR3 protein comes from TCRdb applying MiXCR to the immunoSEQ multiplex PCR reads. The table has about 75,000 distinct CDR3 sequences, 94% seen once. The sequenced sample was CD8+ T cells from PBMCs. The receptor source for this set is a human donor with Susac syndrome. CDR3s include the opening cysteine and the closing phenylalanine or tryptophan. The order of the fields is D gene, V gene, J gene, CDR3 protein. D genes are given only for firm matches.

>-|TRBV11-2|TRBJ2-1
CASSFSRGLSYNEQFF
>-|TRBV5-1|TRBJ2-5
CASSHRGLQETQYF
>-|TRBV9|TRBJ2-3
CASSESGTLSTDTQYF
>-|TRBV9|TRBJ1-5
CASSVGNQPQHF
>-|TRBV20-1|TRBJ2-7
CSAGRGREYEQYF
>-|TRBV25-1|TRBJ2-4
CASSDGEHIQYF
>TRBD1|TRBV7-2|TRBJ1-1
CASNGTAGTEAFF
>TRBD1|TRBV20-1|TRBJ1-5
CSARGVPTGVSQPQHF
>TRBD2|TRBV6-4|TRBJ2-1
CASSDSGGGPGEQFF
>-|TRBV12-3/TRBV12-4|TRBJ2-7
CASSDAGTATYEQYF